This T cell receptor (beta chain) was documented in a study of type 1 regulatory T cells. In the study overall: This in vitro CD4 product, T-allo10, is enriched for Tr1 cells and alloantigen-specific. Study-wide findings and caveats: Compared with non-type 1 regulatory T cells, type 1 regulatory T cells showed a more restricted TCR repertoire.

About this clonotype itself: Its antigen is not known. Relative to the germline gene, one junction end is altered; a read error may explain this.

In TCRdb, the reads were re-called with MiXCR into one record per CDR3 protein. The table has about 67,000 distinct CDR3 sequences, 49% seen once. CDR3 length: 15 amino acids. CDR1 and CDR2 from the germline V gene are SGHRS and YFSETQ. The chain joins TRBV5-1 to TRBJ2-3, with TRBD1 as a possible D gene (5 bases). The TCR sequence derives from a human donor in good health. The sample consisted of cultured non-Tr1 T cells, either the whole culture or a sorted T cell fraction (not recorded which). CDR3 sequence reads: CASSLDTPSTDTQYF. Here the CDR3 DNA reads TGCGCCAGCAGTTTGGACACCCCTAGCACAGATACGCAGTATTTT.